This entry lists 21 T cell receptor beta chains sequenced from one sample in a study of blood T cell repertoires in COVID-19 (dated by TCRdb to 2020 to 2022). Libraries came from the immunoSEQ multiplex PCR assay. TCRdb's version of the immuneACCESS table is confined to in-frame rearrangements and falls short of the full clone set. An unresolved V gene accounts for under half of the shortfall where checked; the remainder is of unknown origin. The sample table contains under 200,000 clones; only one count was recorded for about nine tenths of them. About 1.7% of the sample is taken by the ten largest. Sequenced input: peripheral blood. These receptors were taken from a young man with active or convalescent COVID-19.

The chain links TRBV7-9 to TRBJ1-2; 8 bases align to TRBD1. V dropped 7 bases and J dropped 4; count of bases not matched to a gene: 8. The length of the CDR3 is 14 residues. Germline V gene data show CDR1 as SEHNR and CDR2 as FQNEAQ (reference sequence). The CDR3: CASNDDRGSYGYTF. CDR3 coding DNA: TGTGCCAGCAACGACGACAGGGGAAGCTATGGCTACACCTTC.

This rearrangement joins TRBV5-1 to TRBJ2-1; 9 bases are a match to TRBD2. The CDR3 has 17 amino acids. CDR1 and CDR2 from the germline V gene are SGHRS and YFSETQ. The V gene end was trimmed by 0 bases and the J gene end by 0 bases; junction bases not matched to a gene: 4. The CDR3 bases are TGCGCCAGCAGCTTGGGACTAGCGGATAGCTCCTACAATGAGCAGTTCTTC. This sequence encodes CASSLGLADSSYNEQFF.

A remark on this clone: The same CDR3 is also encoded by other DNA sequences in this sample. V gene TRBV30 combines with J gene TRBJ2-7; D might be TRBD2 (5 bases). The germline CDR1 and CDR2 sequences are GTSNPN and SVGIG (reference sequence). The length of the CDR3 is 12 residues. The V gene lost 0 bases and the J gene lost 4 bases, with 7 bases spanning the gap. The CDR3 nucleotides read TGTGCCTGGAGTGTACGGGATTACGAGCAGTACTTC. Translating it yields CAWSVRDYEQYF.

The CDR3 protein is CAWSVGGSGETQYF. The CDR3 DNA reads TGTGCCTGGAGTGTCGGAGGGAGTGGTGAGACCCAGTACTTC. V usage is TRBV30 and J usage is TRBJ2-5; D possibly corresponds to TRBD2 (6 bases). The CDR3 has 14 residues. V was shortened by 0 bases and J by 5 bases, with 13 bases between the two germline ends. Germline CDR1 reads GTSNPN; CDR2 reads SVGIG (reference sequence).

The J gene is TRBJ1-1, the V gene TRBV4-2; D is ambiguous. The CDR3 runs 14 residues. Trimming shortened V by 1 base and J by 7 bases, and 13 bases separated the two germline ends. Germline CDR1 reads LGHNA; CDR2 reads YNFKEQ. The CDR3 here is CASSQVPQAIEAFF. Written as DNA, the CDR3 is TGTGCCAGCAGCCAAGTGCCCCAGGCTATTGAAGCTTTCTTT.

The chain joins TRBV2 to TRBJ1-1; D might be TRBD1 (6 bases). The CDR3 is made up of 15 amino acids. With 5 bases removed from V and 0 bases from J, the gap between germline ends came to 13 bases. Germline V lookup: CDR1 SNHLY, CDR2 FYNNEI. CDR3 nucleotides: TGTGCCAGCAGTTCGGACAGAACAATGAACACTGAAGCTTTCTTT. As protein: CASSSDRTMNTEAFF.

The gene calls are TRBV5-4 and TRBJ2-3; 9 bases are shared with TRBD2. V lost 2 bases, J lost 2 bases, and 3 bases stayed unmatched. CDR3 size: 15 residues. The germline gives CDR1 SGHNT, CDR2 YYREEE (reference sequence). CDR3 sequence: CASSFAGGYTDTQYF. CDR3 in DNA: TGTGCCAGCAGCTTCGCGGGAGGGTACACAGATACGCAGTATTTT. Using reference TRBV5-4 and TRBJ2-3 for the parts outside the CDR3, the full variable domain is ETGVTQSPTHLIKTRGQQVTLRCSSQSGHNTVSWYQQALGQGPQFIFQYYREEENGRGNFPPRFSGLQFPNYSSELNVNALELDDSALYLCASSFAGGYTDTQYFGPGTRLTVL.

The chain combines TRBV19 with TRBJ2-7; 10 nucleotides line up with TRBD2. The CDR3 is made up of 15 amino acids. Germline lookup yields CDR1 LNHDA and CDR2 SQIVND (reference sequence). V trimming: 6 bases; J trimming: 6 bases; junction bases outside the gene matches: 11. The CDR3 loop reads CASSSRGTSVPEQYF. As DNA, the CDR3 is TGTGCCAGTAGCTCGAGGGGGACTAGCGTCCCCGAGCAGTACTTC.

J is TRBJ1-1 and V is TRBV19; 9 bases align to TRBD1. V lost 2 bases and J lost 4; bases outside the gene matches: 2. The CDR3 has 14 amino acids. The germline gives CDR1 LNHDA, CDR2 SQIVND (reference sequence). CDR3 in DNA: TGTGCCAGTAGTATAACAGGGGGCGTCACTGAAGCTTTCTTT. Protein product: CASSITGGVTEAFF.

The chain has TRBV7-9 and TRBJ1-3; D remains ambiguous. With 6 bases removed from V and 4 bases from J, the gap between germline ends came to 4 bases. The CDR3 totals 11 residues. The V gene's germline CDR1 is SEHNR and CDR2 FQNEAQ (reference sequence). Written as DNA, the CDR3 is TGTGCCAGCAGTCCAGGAAACACCATATATTTT. It specifies CASSPGNTIYF. The full variable domain, in which reference TRBV7-9 and TRBJ1-3 provide the parts outside the CDR3, is DTGVSQNPRHKITKRGQNVTFRCDPISEHNRLYWYRQTLGQGPEFLTYFQNEAQLEKSRLLSDRFSAERPKGSFSTLEIQRTEQGDSAMYLCASSPGNTIYFGEGSWLTVV.

J is TRBJ1-3 and V is TRBV3-1 (or the pseudogene TRBV3-2); 7 nucleotides agree with TRBD1. There are 15 residues in the CDR3. Germline V gene data show CDR1 as LGHDT and CDR2 as YNNKEL (reference sequence). The ends lost 6 bases at V and 4 bases at J; junction bases unmatched: 9. CDR3 sequence: CASSKRGQAGNTIYF. The CDR3 DNA is TGTGCCAGCAGTAAACGAGGACAGGCCGGAAACACCATATATTTT.

The chain is built from TRBV6-6 and TRBJ2-2; 8 nucleotides agree with TRBD2. The J segment lost 7 bases and the V segment lost 7 bases, leaving 11 bases of the junction unmatched. Germline assignment: CDR1 MNHNY and CDR2 SVGAGI (reference sequence). The CDR3 covers 15 residues. The CDR3 region is CASNLAGWRIGELFF. The CDR3 nucleotides read TGTGCCAGCAATCTAGCGGGTTGGAGGATCGGGGAGCTGTTTTTT.

The V and J genes are TRBV19 and TRBJ1-1; D unresolved. Germline V gene sequence: CDR1 LNHDA, CDR2 SQIVND (reference sequence). V lost 2 bases and J 2 bases, leaving 9 bases between the germline ends. The CDR3 covers 14 residues. CDR3 in amino acids: CASSILNANTEAFF. The CDR3 coding sequence is TGTGCCAGTAGTATACTAAACGCAAACACTGAAGCTTTCTTT.

V usage is TRBV29-1 and J usage is TRBJ1-2, with TRBD1 matching over 7 bases. Unmatched junction bases numbered 6, after V lost 4 bases and J lost 4 bases. Germline CDR1 and CDR2: SQVTM and ANQGSEA. The CDR3 totals 13 residues. The CDR3: CSVVLQGTYGYTF. CDR3 nucleotide sequence: TGCAGCGTTGTGTTACAGGGGACCTATGGCTACACCTTC.

V is TRBV9 and J is TRBJ2-1; TRBD2 might be the D (5 bases). Germline V gene sequence: CDR1 SGDLS, CDR2 YYNGEE. There are 16 residues in the CDR3. The V end lost 0 bases, the J end lost 0 bases, and 10 bases lay between the germline ends. In DNA form, the CDR3 reads TGTGCCAGCAGCGTAGCTGTGAGGGTCTCCTACAATGAGCAGTTCTTC. This codes for CASSVAVRVSYNEQFF.

The chain links TRBV5-4 to TRBJ2-2; TRBD2 matches at 11 bases. V lost 5 bases and J lost 1; bases outside the gene matches: 10. CDR3 length: 18 residues. Germline V gives CDR1 SGHNT, CDR2 YYREEE (reference sequence). This chain's CDR3 is CASSPTSGAKLNTGELFF. The DNA of the CDR3 is TGTGCCAGCAGTCCGACTAGCGGGGCAAAACTGAACACCGGGGAGCTGTTTTTT.

The chain carries TRBV5-6 and TRBJ1-3; a weak D match, TRBD1 (6 bases). The CDR3 runs to 14 residues. Trimming removed 4 bases at V and 4 bases at J, with 12 bases between. Germline CDR1 reads SGHDT; CDR2 reads YYEEEE. DNA of the CDR3: TGTGCCAGCAGCCTCAGACAGGAAGGAAACACCATATATTTT. It specifies CASSLRQEGNTIYF.

The chain employs TRBV19 and TRBJ1-2; D unresolved. CDR1 and CDR2 from the germline V gene are LNHDA and SQIVND (reference sequence). CDR3 length: 15 amino acids. Between the trimmed V and J ends, which lost 4 bases and 4 bases, there was a span of 16 bases. The chain's CDR3 is CASSTLAPQIYGYTF. CDR3 DNA: TGTGCCAGTAGTACCTTAGCACCGCAGATCTATGGCTACACCTTC.

The V and J genes are TRBV7-2 and TRBJ1-3; TRBD1 matches 7 bases. Germline lookup yields CDR1 SGHTA and CDR2 FQGNSA. CDR3 size: 14 residues. With V trimmed by 1 base and J by 4 bases, 1 base remained unmatched. The DNA of the CDR3 is TGTGCCAGCAGCTTAGTACAGGGGGGAAACACCATATATTTT. This codes for CASSLVQGGNTIYF.

The rearrangement links TRBV5-1 to TRBJ2-2, with D possibly matching TRBD2 (6 bases). The CDR3 runs 15 residues. CDR1 and CDR2 (germline): SGHRS, YFSETQ. V lost 2 bases to trimming and J lost 2 bases, with 10 bases between them. CDR3 sequence reads: CASSFSGLNTGELFF. The CDR3 region has the DNA TGCGCCAGCAGCTTTTCGGGACTCAACACCGGGGAGCTGTTTTTT.

V and J are TRBV14 and TRBJ1-5; no clear D. CDR1 and CDR2 from the germline V gene are SGHDN and FVKESK. The length of the CDR3 is 13 residues. The ends were cut back, 4 bases at V and 6 bases at J, with 10 bases in the middle. The CDR3 DNA sequence: TGTGCCAGCAGCCCGGGAGGGCTTCAGCCCCAGCATTTT. Translating gives CASSPGGLQPQHF.